The 19 T cell receptor beta chains below were found in one sample sequenced in a study of Graves' ophthalmopathy and Graves' hyperthyroidism. The study amplified TCR beta CDR3 regions using RNA transcripts. HTBI-primed RT-PCR formed the first round, and a multiplex PCR formed the second. TCRdb ran MiXCR on the multiplex PCR reads and lists one entry per CDR3 protein. The sample lists under 200,000 distinct CDR3 sequences; over 35% were seen once. Input material: peripheral blood. The source of these receptors is a woman aged 40 to 50 with Graves' ophthalmopathy.

This clonotype was observed many times. The chain has TRBV6-1 and TRBJ2-5; D is ambiguous. V was pared by 7 bases and J by 3 bases, with 6 bases between. Germline assignment: CDR1 MNHNS and CDR2 SASEGT. The CDR3 has 11 residues. CDR3 protein: CASKREETQYF. The CDR3 nucleotides are TGTGCCAGCAAGCGAGAAGAGACCCAGTACTTC.

This clonotype was observed at least ten times. The chain combines TRBV5-1 with TRBJ1-1, with D perhaps TRBD1 (6 bases). CDR1 is SGHRS, CDR2 YFSETQ, per germline. V was pared by 0 bases and J by 4 bases, with 13 bases between. This CDR3 has 15 residues. CDR3 sequence: CASSLGWGATTEAFF. The CDR3 DNA follows: TGCGCCAGCAGCTTGGGTTGGGGGGCAACCACTGAAGCTTTCTTT.

This clonotype appeared many times. The gene calls are TRBV10-3 and TRBJ1-1, with unresolved D. The germline V and J ends were trimmed by 2 bases and 1 base, with 5 bases remaining between them. The CDR3 has 13 residues. Looked up from germline, CDR1 is ENHRY and CDR2 is SYGVKD. CDR3 sequence: CAISEEANTEAFF. In DNA, the CDR3 is TGTGCCATCAGTGAGGAGGCGAACACTGAAGCTTTCTTT.

This clonotype occurred a few times. The chain carries TRBV6-1 and TRBJ2-7; D perhaps matches TRBD1 (5 bases). V lost 6 bases to trimming and J lost 0 bases, with 9 bases between them. The V gene's germline CDR1 is MNHNS and CDR2 SASEGT. This CDR3 spans 13 amino acids. The CDR3 region has the DNA TGTGCCAGCAGGCCGACAGTCTCCTACGAGCAGTACTTC. Its translation: CASRPTVSYEQYF.

At least ten counts were recorded for this clonotype. V and J are TRBV6-1 and TRBJ2-7; 11 bases fit TRBD1. The CDR3 is made up of 16 amino acids. Germline CDR1 MNHNS, CDR2 SASEGT. V trimming: 3 bases; J trimming: 6 bases; junction bases outside the gene matches: 10. The CDR3 nucleotides are TGTGCCAGCAGTGAGGCTGTAGGACAGGGGGCGGGCGAGCAGTACTTC. This codes for CASSEAVGQGAGEQYF.

The DNA for the CDR3 is TGTGCCAGCAGCTTAGGCACAGACAATTCACCCCTCCACTTT. Amino acid sequence: CASSLGTDNSPLHF. J is TRBJ1-6 and V is TRBV7-3; D is uncertain. There are 14 residues in the CDR3. Germline V CDR1 and CDR2: SGHTA, FQGTGA. With 2 bases removed from V and 7 bases from J, the gap between germline ends came to 9 bases.

This clonotype was seen repeatedly, ten times or more. CDR3: CATSDLKQGNYGYTF. In DNA form, the CDR3 reads TGTGCCACCAGTGACCTTAAACAGGGAAACTATGGCTACACCTTC. The chain has TRBV24-1 and TRBJ1-2; D may be TRBD1 (6 bases). Germline V gene data show CDR1 as KGHDR and CDR2 as SFDVKD. V was pared by 4 bases and J by 2 bases, with 13 bases between. The CDR3 covers 15 residues.

The chain combines TRBV15 with TRBJ1-1; the D is unclear. Germline-derived CDR1 and CDR2 are LNHNV and YYDKDF (reference sequence). The V gene lost 0 bases and the J gene lost 4 bases, with 9 bases spanning the gap. The CDR3 is 14 residues long. CDR3 sequence reads: CATSRDQVGTEAFF. The DNA for the CDR3 is TGTGCCACCAGCAGAGATCAGGTCGGCACTGAAGCTTTCTTT. Together with reference TRBV15 and TRBJ1-1, the CDR3 gives the full variable domain: DAMVIQNPRYQVTQFGKPVTLSCSQTLNHNVMYWYQQKSSQAPKLLFHYYDKDFNNEADTPDNFQSRRPNTSFCFLDIRSPGLGDTAMYLCATSRDQVGTEAFFGQGTRLTVV.

This clonotype was seen at least ten times. The chain uses TRBV9 and TRBJ2-5, with a tentative D call TRBD2 (6 bases). Trimming removed 5 bases at V and 1 base at J, with 12 bases between. CDR1 SGDLS and CDR2 YYNGEE come from the germline V gene. This CDR3 has 14 amino acids. Here the CDR3 reads CASSIGGLQETQYF. As DNA, the CDR3 is TGTGCCAGCAGTATCGGGGGACTCCAAGAGACCCAGTACTTC.

This clonotype was counted ten times or more. This chain connects TRBV29-1 to TRBJ1-1, with a weak D call TRBD1 (5 bases). Deletions cut 4 bases from V and 7 bases from J, with 19 bases between. This CDR3 spans 14 amino acids. Germline assignment: CDR1 SQVTM and CDR2 ANQGSEA. In DNA, the CDR3 is TGCAGCGTTGTCCCCGGGGCAGCCGGGAATGAAGCTTTCTTT. This translates into CSVVPGAAGNEAFF. The full variable domain, its missing parts supplied by reference TRBV29-1 and TRBJ1-1, is SAVISQKPSRDICQRGTSLTIQCQVDSQVTMMFWYRQQPGQSLTLIATANQGSEATYESGFVIDKFPISRPNLTFSTLTVSNMSPEDSSIYLCSVVPGAAGNEAFFGQGTRLTVV.

This clonotype was counted at least ten times. The V call is TRBV12-3 or TRBV12-4, the J call TRBJ1-6; a possible D gene is TRBD1 (6 bases). This CDR3 region has 14 residues. V lost 6 bases and J 5 bases, leaving 11 bases between the germline ends. The CDR3 coding sequence is TGTGCCAGCAGGGCAGGGGCAGATAATTCACCCCTCCACTTT. It specifies CASRAGADNSPLHF.

The chain uses TRBV19 and TRBJ2-7; TRBD1 matches at 7 bases. Germline CDR1 and CDR2: LNHDA and SQIVND (reference sequence). The V and J ends lost 5 bases and 6 bases, in that order; junction bases with no gene match: 4. The CDR3 runs 12 residues. The CDR3, as DNA: TGTGCCAGTAGTCGACAGGGAGTCGAGCAGTACTTC. Translating it yields CASSRQGVEQYF.

This clonotype was detected once. The V call is TRBV5-8, the J call TRBJ2-7; 9 nucleotides line up with TRBD1. This CDR3 region has 15 residues. In germline, CDR1 is SGHTS, CDR2 YDEGEE. V gave up 0 bases and J gave up 3 bases; unmatched junction bases: 4. CDR3 in amino acids: CASSLAGTGYYEQYF. In DNA, the CDR3 is TGTGCCAGCAGCTTGGCCGGGACAGGGTACTACGAGCAGTACTTC.

This clonotype was detected many times. V is TRBV28 and J is TRBJ2-3; the D is unclear. This CDR3 comprises 12 residues. V was shortened by 6 bases and J by 3 bases, with 7 bases between the two germline ends. Germline V gene data show CDR1 as MDHEN and CDR2 as SYDVKM. The CDR3 coding sequence is TGTGCCAGCAGCCGACCGACAGATACGCAGTATTTT. Residues: CASSRPTDTQYF.

This chain connects TRBV7-2 to TRBJ2-7, with TRBD2 matching over 7 bases. This CDR3 spans 14 amino acids. CDR1 is SGHTA and CDR2 is FQGNSA in the germline V gene. J lost 7 bases, V lost 2 bases, and 8 bases had no gene match. In DNA form, the CDR3 reads TGTGCCAGCAGCTTATGGGGGACTAATGGAGAGCAGTACTTC. Protein: CASSLWGTNGEQYF.

This sequence joins TRBV19 and TRBJ1-6, with D perhaps TRBD1 (5 bases). The length of the CDR3 is 16 residues. Germline V gene lookup returns CDR1 LNHDA and CDR2 SQIVND (reference sequence). The V gene lost 6 bases and the J gene lost 7 bases, with 19 bases spanning the gap. The CDR3 spells CASRSVGVVTNSPLHF. As DNA, the CDR3 is TGTGCCAGTAGGAGCGTGGGGGTGGTTACGAATTCACCCCTCCACTTT. Full variable domain (rest looked up from reference TRBV19 and TRBJ1-6): DGGITQSPKYLFRKEGQNVTLSCEQNLNHDAMYWYRQDPGQGLRLIYYSQIVNDFQKGDIAEGYSVSREKKESFPLTVTSAQKNPTAFYLCASRSVGVVTNSPLHFGNGTRLTVT.

This clonotype was recorded many times. The chain employs TRBV5-1 and TRBJ2-5; weak D call: TRBD1 (6 bases). Per the germline V gene, CDR1 is SGHRS and CDR2 is YFSETQ. The CDR3 consists of 14 residues. V was shortened by 2 bases and J by 1 base, with 9 bases between the two germline ends. The CDR3 DNA reads TGCGCCAGCAGCTTAGGGGGTTTCCAAGAGACCCAGTACTTC. This codes for CASSLGGFQETQYF.

This clonotype was counted ten times or more. This rearrangement joins TRBV7-2 to TRBJ1-3; 8 nucleotides match TRBD1. J lost 0 bases, V lost 5 bases, and 6 bases had no gene match. Germline CDR1 and CDR2: SGHTA and FQGNSA. The CDR3 runs to 16 residues. In DNA form, the CDR3 reads TGTGCCAGCAGCCGGGGGACAGGCGACTCTGGAAACACCATATATTTT. It yields the protein CASSRGTGDSGNTIYF.

The rearrangement links TRBV19 to TRBJ2-7; no clear D. The CDR3 covers 15 residues. The V end lost 7 bases, the J end lost 4 bases, and 20 bases lay between the germline ends. Germline values: CDR1 LNHDA, CDR2 SQIVND (reference sequence). The CDR3 DNA is TGTGCCAGTACCACCAACTCTCCTCCGACGTACGAGCAGTACTTC. Amino acid sequence: CASTTNSPPTYEQYF.